Shown below are 26 T cell receptor beta chains from a single sample sequenced in a study of T cell responses to AZD1222 COVID-19 vaccine. Here immunoSEQ multiplex PCR was the method, and the copy in TCRdb shows in-frame clones only, minus some. Of about 94,000 clones in the sample, roughly 89% were seen once. This sample comprised peripheral blood, obtained on day 0 of AZD1222 vaccination. Every receptor here comes from an adult in good health.

V gene TRBV11-3 combines with J gene TRBJ1-3; D is perhaps TRBD1 (5 bases). The CDR3 has 16 amino acids. The germline CDR1 and CDR2 sequences are SGHNT and YENEEA. The V gene lost 0 bases and the J gene lost 1 base, with 10 bases spanning the gap. The CDR3 reads CASSLDGAGSGNTIYF. In nucleotides, the CDR3 is TGTGCCAGCAGCTTAGATGGGGCTGGTTCTGGAAACACCATATATTTT.

This clone was found once. One end of the junction is discordant with germline, which a read error may explain. The chain employs TRBV7-7 and TRBJ1-2; TRBD1 is a possible D gene (6 bases). The germline gives CDR1 SSHAT, CDR2 FNYEAQ (reference sequence). This CDR3 comprises 17 residues. This CDR3 is CASSFLGGAGIPYGYTF. For the CDR3, the DNA is TGTGCTAGCAGCTTTTTGGGGGGGGCGGGAATCCCCTATGGCTACACCTTC.

This chain connects TRBV24-1 to TRBJ1-5, with unresolved D. This CDR3 contains 13 residues. The germline gives CDR1 KGHDR, CDR2 SFDVKD. Trimming removed 6 bases from V and 0 bases from J, with 5 bases in between. For the CDR3, the DNA is TGTGCCACCAGTCGTTATAGCAATCAGCCCCAGCATTTT. Its protein product is CATSRYSNQPQHF.

In the case of this clone: The same CDR3 arises from other DNA sequences in this sample as well. The CDR3 nucleotides are TGTGCCAGCAGCTTAGGTGGCTCTGGAAACACCATATATTTT. Translated: CASSLGGSGNTIYF. The gene calls are TRBV7-9 and TRBJ1-3; D unclear. The CDR3 is made up of 14 amino acids. Germline V gene sequence: CDR1 SEHNR, CDR2 FQNEAQ (reference sequence). Between the trimmed V and J ends, which lost 1 base and 0 bases, there was a span of 4 bases.

J is TRBJ2-4 and V is TRBV3-1 (or the pseudogene TRBV3-2); D unresolved. This CDR3 spans 17 amino acids. CDR1 and CDR2 (germline): LGHDT, YNNKEL (reference sequence). Trimming stripped 5 bases from V and 4 bases from J, with 21 bases between. This CDR3 is CASSGARPIQRKNIQYF. The CDR3 nucleotides read TGTGCCAGCAGCGGAGCTCGTCCCATTCAAAGAAAAAACATTCAGTACTTC.

The V gene is TRBV4-3, the J gene TRBJ1-6, with unresolved D. The V and J ends lost 0 bases and 0 bases respectively, with 3 bases between them. The CDR3 is made up of 15 amino acids. Germline-derived CDR1 and CDR2 are LGHNA and YSLEER. The CDR3 sequence is CASSQDSSYNSPLHF. CDR3 DNA: TGCGCCAGCAGCCAAGACAGCTCCTATAATTCACCCCTCCACTTT.

The V call is TRBV11-2, the J call TRBJ1-1; D is undetermined. V lost 1 base, J lost 11 bases, and 14 bases lay in between. The germline gives CDR1 SGHAT, CDR2 FQNNGV. The CDR3 length is 13 residues. The DNA for the CDR3 is TGTGCCAGCAGCTTAGTTCTCTCCGCGACCGCTTTCTTT. Residues: CASSLVLSATAFF.

The V call is TRBV5-1, the J call TRBJ2-5; D call uncertain. The CDR3 length is 15 residues. The ends were cut back, 4 bases at V and 0 bases at J, with 13 bases in the middle. Germline V gives CDR1 SGHRS, CDR2 YFSETQ. This CDR3 reads CASSPLGANQETQYF. CDR3 bases: TGCGCCAGCAGCCCCCTAGGAGCGAACCAAGAGACCCAGTACTTC.

The V call is TRBV11-2, the J call TRBJ1-4; 8 nucleotides line up with TRBD1. The V gene end was trimmed by 5 bases and the J gene end by 7 bases; junction bases not matched to a gene: 12. The CDR3 contains 16 residues. CDR1 and CDR2 (germline): SGHAT, FQNNGV. CDR3 amino acids: CASSLTSRQGTEKLFF. Written as DNA, the CDR3 is TGTGCCAGCAGCCTCACCTCCCGACAGGGGACTGAAAAACTGTTTTTT.

This CDR3 is CASSPREPETQYF. CDR3 in DNA: TGTGCCAGTAGCCCCCGAGAGCCAGAGACCCAGTACTTC. The chain uses TRBV19 and TRBJ2-5; D remains unclear. From germline, CDR1 is LNHDA and CDR2 SQIVND (reference sequence). This CDR3 comprises 13 residues. Trimming shortened V by 6 bases and J by 4 bases, and 12 bases separated the two germline ends.

The chain recombines TRBV11-1 with TRBJ2-7; 9 bases are shared with TRBD1. The J segment lost 4 bases and the V segment lost 4 bases, leaving 8 bases of the junction unmatched. Germline-derived CDR1 and CDR2 are SGHAT and FQDESV (reference sequence). This CDR3 has 15 amino acids. The CDR3 spells CASSYWTGARYEQYF. The CDR3 DNA sequence: TGTGCCAGCAGCTACTGGACAGGGGCAAGGTACGAGCAGTACTTC.

CDR3 residues: CASSDQGSYNSPLHF. The CDR3 region has the DNA TGTGCCAGTAGTGATCAGGGCTCCTATAATTCACCCCTCCACTTT. The chain employs TRBV19 and TRBJ1-6; tentative D call: TRBD1 (5 bases). The CDR3 sequence is 15 residues long. CDR1 and CDR2 (germline): LNHDA, SQIVND (reference sequence). V shed 5 bases and J shed 0 bases, with 8 bases lying between them.

The V and J genes are TRBV6-5 and TRBJ2-2; D unclear. This CDR3 region has 13 residues. CDR1 is MNHEY, CDR2 SVGAGI, per germline. Deletions cut 7 bases from V and 7 bases from J, with 13 bases between. CDR3: CASNPTVGGELFF. The CDR3 DNA sequence: TGTGCCAGCAACCCCACAGTGGGCGGGGAGCTGTTTTTT.

About this clone: Other DNA sequences in this specimen translate into the identical CDR3. The chain uses TRBV7-2 and TRBJ2-7, with TRBD1 identical over 8 bases. V trimming: 0 bases; J trimming: 2 bases; junction bases outside the gene matches: 3. This CDR3 spans 15 amino acids. The V gene's germline CDR1 is SGHTA and CDR2 FQGNSA. The CDR3 DNA is TGTGCCAGCAGCTTAGCTCCACAGGGGGCCTACGAGCAGTACTTC. This encodes CASSLAPQGAYEQYF.

CDR3 residues: CASGSPTQYF. Written as DNA, the CDR3 is TGTGCCAGCGGCTCCCCTACGCAGTATTTT. This chain uses TRBV2 with TRBJ2-3; D not resolved. The germline CDR1 and CDR2 sequences are SNHLY and FYNNEI. V was trimmed by 8 bases and J by 8 bases, leaving 8 bases between them. The CDR3 has 10 residues.

The chain employs TRBV18 and TRBJ1-1, with TRBD1 as a possible D gene (5 bases). CDR1 and CDR2 (germline): KGHSH, LQKENI. The CDR3 contains 12 residues. The V gene lost 8 bases and the J gene lost 2 bases, with 9 bases spanning the gap. CDR3 in amino acids: CASRRDNTEAFF. CDR3 nucleotides: TGTGCCAGCCGCCGGGACAACACTGAAGCTTTCTTT.

The rearrangement joins TRBV5-1 to TRBJ1-3; D may be TRBD1 (6 bases). This CDR3 spans 16 amino acids. Per the germline V gene, CDR1 is SGHRS and CDR2 is YFSETQ. V lost 2 bases and J lost 0, with 12 bases in between. CDR3 DNA sequence: TGCGCCAGCAGCTTACCGACAGGAGCCTCTGGAAACACCATATATTTT. Protein: CASSLPTGASGNTIYF.

This clone was seen once. The J gene is TRBJ2-7, the V gene TRBV6-2 or TRBV6-3, with D perhaps given as TRBD1 or TRBD2 (6 bases each). Germline values: CDR1 MNHEY, CDR2 SVGEGT. The V and J ends lost 0 bases and 2 bases respectively, with 11 bases between them. CDR3 size: 15 residues. DNA for the CDR3: TGTGCCAGCAGTTACTCGAGTAGGGGGGCCTACGAGCAGTACTTC. It specifies CASSYSSRGAYEQYF.

The rearrangement uses TRBV6-5 and TRBJ1-2; 8 bases are shared with TRBD1. The CDR3 covers 15 residues. V trimming: 0 bases; J trimming: 6 bases; junction bases outside the gene matches: 6. CDR1 is MNHEY, CDR2 SVGAGI, per germline. The CDR3 DNA reads TGTGCCAGCAGTTACTCGCCAGGGGGCGGTGATGGCTACACCTTC. Its translation: CASSYSPGGGDGYTF.

V gene TRBV7-2 combines with J gene TRBJ2-5; 7 nucleotides match TRBD2. The germline gives CDR1 SGHTA, CDR2 FQGNSA. The CDR3 has 15 residues. V lost 3 bases and J lost 7; bases outside the gene matches: 11. The CDR3 DNA reads as TGTGCCAGCAGCTTGGGGGGAGGGACTGGTAGGACCCAGTACTTC. It yields the protein CASSLGGGTGRTQYF.

J is TRBJ1-5 and V is TRBV19; 7 bases map to TRBD1. V lost 5 bases, J lost 4 bases, and 5 bases stayed unmatched. The CDR3 length is 14 residues. Germline lookup yields CDR1 LNHDA and CDR2 SQIVND (reference sequence). The CDR3 region has the DNA TGTGCCAGTAGTGGGACAGTGTGGAATCAGCCCCAGCATTTT. Its protein is CASSGTVWNQPQHF.

V gene TRBV6-5 combines with J gene TRBJ1-5; no clear D gene. Trimming shortened V by 2 bases and J by 5 bases, and 10 bases separated the two germline ends. Looked up from germline, CDR1 is MNHEY and CDR2 is SVGAGI. The CDR3 spans 14 residues. The CDR3 bases are TGTGCCAGCAGTTACATTGGGCGGGATCAGCCCCAGCATTTT. Its translation: CASSYIGRDQPQHF.

This sequence joins TRBV9 and TRBJ2-7, with 9 bases aligning to TRBD1. The CDR3 totals 13 residues. Germline loops: CDR1 SGDLS, CDR2 YYNGEE. J lost 9 bases, V lost 3 bases, and 7 bases had no gene match. CDR3 nucleotide sequence: TGTGCCAGCAGCGCCCGACAGGGGGAGGGGCAGTACTTC. Its protein product is CASSARQGEGQYF. Based on the CDR3 plus reference TRBV9 and TRBJ2-7, the full variable domain is DSGVTQTPKHLITATGQRVTLRCSPRSGDLSVYWYQQSLDQGLQFLIQYYNGEERAKGNILERFSAQQFPDLHSELNLSSLELGDSALYFCASSARQGEGQYFGPGTRLTVT.

The chain couples TRBV7-2 to TRBJ2-5, with TRBD2 identical over 10 bases. J lost 14 bases, V lost 0 bases, and 9 bases had no gene match. This CDR3 spans 14 amino acids. Germline CDR1 SGHTA, CDR2 FQGNSA. The CDR3 nucleotides read TGTGCCAGCAGCTTAGCGTCCAGCGGGGGGGCCCTCTACTTC. It translates to CASSLASSGGALYF.

The rearrangement joins TRBV6-5 to TRBJ1-5; D perhaps matches TRBD1 (6 bases). V dropped 2 bases and J dropped 7 bases, with 15 bases sitting between them. Germline V gives CDR1 MNHEY, CDR2 SVGAGI. This CDR3 has 15 amino acids. Here the CDR3 reads CASSYARPGDQPQHF. CDR3 bases: TGTGCCAGCAGTTACGCTCGACCAGGGGACCAGCCCCAGCATTTT.

This chain joins TRBV6-2 or TRBV6-3 and TRBJ2-3; 13 bases are shared with TRBD2. With V trimmed by 2 bases and J by 4 bases, 3 bases remained unmatched. The CDR3 covers 16 residues. Per germline, CDR1 MNHEY and CDR2 SVGEGT. This CDR3 reads CASSYGLAGASDTQYF. The CDR3 region has the DNA TGTGCCAGCAGTTACGGACTAGCGGGAGCCTCAGATACGCAGTATTTT.